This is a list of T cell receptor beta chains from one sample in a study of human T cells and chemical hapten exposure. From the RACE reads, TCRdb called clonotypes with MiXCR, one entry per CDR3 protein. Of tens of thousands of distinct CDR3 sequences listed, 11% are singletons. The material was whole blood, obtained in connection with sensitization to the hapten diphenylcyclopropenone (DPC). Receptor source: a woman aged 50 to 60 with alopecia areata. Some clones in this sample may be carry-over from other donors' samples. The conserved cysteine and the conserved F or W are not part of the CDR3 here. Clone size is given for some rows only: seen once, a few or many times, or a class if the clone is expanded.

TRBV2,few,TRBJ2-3,ASARRLAGVTDTQY
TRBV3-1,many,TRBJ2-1,ASSQAGTSGKYNEQF
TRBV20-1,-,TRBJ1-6,SAPGQTSYNSPLH
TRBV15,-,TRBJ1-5,ATSGQGGNQPQH
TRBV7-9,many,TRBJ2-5,ASSSGLAGGRETQY
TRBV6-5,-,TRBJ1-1,ASSYSTAGNTEAF
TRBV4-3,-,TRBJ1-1,ASSQESGAAF
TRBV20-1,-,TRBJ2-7,SAREGTSLQY
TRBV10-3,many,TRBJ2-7,ATSPGDYEQY
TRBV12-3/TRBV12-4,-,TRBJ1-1,ASSSEGLEAF
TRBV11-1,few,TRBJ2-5,ASSAYRVQETQY
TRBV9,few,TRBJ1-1,ASSVDPGHQNTEAF
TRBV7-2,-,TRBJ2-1,ASSRRAGGHNEQF
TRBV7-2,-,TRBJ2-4,ASSLASRGTALESIQY
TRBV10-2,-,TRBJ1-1,ASSEDRGGAF
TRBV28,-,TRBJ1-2,ASSLWDRLDGGYT